These 32 T cell receptor beta chains were all obtained from the same sample, sequenced in a study of cytomegalovirus exposure and HLA in healthy donors. Amplification used 60 Vbeta primers and 13 Jbeta primers. Using immunoSEQ multiplex PCR, the repertoire was profiled, and TCRdb retains in-frame clones only, with some absent. The data hold 200,000 to 250,000 clones, with around 89% observed a single time. The material sequenced was PBMCs. All receptors derive from a woman aged 18-29 years in good health and CMV-seronegative.

The gene calls are TRBV7-9 and TRBJ1-2; TRBD1 agrees at 12 bases. CDR1 and CDR2 from the germline V gene are SEHNR and FQNEAQ (reference sequence). V was pared by 5 bases and J by 6 bases, with 10 bases of the junction left unmatched. The CDR3 sequence is 16 residues long. The CDR3 here is CASSPAIGTGGHGYTF. For the CDR3, the DNA is TGTGCCAGCAGCCCCGCGATCGGGACAGGGGGCCATGGCTACACCTTC.

The genes are TRBV28 and TRBJ2-2, with D possibly TRBD1 on 6 matching bases. Germline V gene data show CDR1 as MDHEN and CDR2 as SYDVKM. This CDR3 has 14 residues. Trimming took off 3 bases at V and 3 bases at J, with 8 bases between the two ends. DNA for the CDR3: TGTGCCAGCAGTTTGGACAGCTACACCGGGGAGCTGTTTTTT. It codes for CASSLDSYTGELFF.

This chain uses TRBV5-3 with TRBJ2-5; 7 positions match TRBD1. The J call may be faulty, since TRBJ2-7 better matches the DNA end. TRBV5-3 is given ORF status, its function remaining uncertain. This CDR3 is 16 amino acids long. The chain's CDR3 is CARSPSSGTATYEQYF. The CDR3 DNA sequence: TGTGCCAGAAGCCCATCGTCCGGGACAGCTACCTACGAGCAGTACTTC.

This chain links TRBV5-4 with TRBJ1-1; D gene uncertain. V was trimmed by 0 bases and J by 5 bases, leaving 11 bases between them. Per germline, CDR1 SGHNT and CDR2 YYREEE (reference sequence). This CDR3 comprises 14 residues. CDR3 DNA: TGTGCCAGCAGCTTGGGAGGTGAATGGACTGAAGCTTTCTTT. Translation: CASSLGGEWTEAFF.

This CDR3 is CSVEDLDTEAFF. CDR3 in DNA: TGCAGCGTTGAAGATCTCGACACTGAAGCTTTCTTT. The chain has TRBV29-1 and TRBJ1-1, with D unclear. Germline-derived CDR1 and CDR2 are SQVTM and ANQGSEA. V was cut by 0 bases and J by 3 bases, with 5 bases left in between. The CDR3 is made up of 12 amino acids.

A remark on this clone: Other DNA sequences in the sample encode the same CDR3. The rearrangement joins TRBV5-1 to TRBJ2-1; 12 positions agree with TRBD2. This CDR3 comprises 15 residues. V shed 4 bases, J shed 7 bases, and the junction held 6 bases outside the gene matches. Germline V gene lookup returns CDR1 SGHRS and CDR2 YFSETQ. The DNA for the CDR3 is TGCGCCAGCAGCCTGACTAGCGGGGGAGGAAATGAGCAGTTCTTC. This translates into CASSLTSGGGNEQFF.

This rearrangement joins TRBV6-1 to TRBJ2-7, with D tentatively TRBD1 (8 bases). V was clipped by 6 bases and J by 5 bases, with 17 bases between them. The germline V gene encodes CDR1 MNHNS and CDR2 SASEGT. The CDR3 extends over 14 amino acids. The CDR3 here is CASRGGTGTDEQYF. CDR3 DNA: TGTGCCAGCAGGGGGGGGACAGGAACGGACGAGCAGTACTTC.

The chain is built from TRBV27 and TRBJ2-7; D is uncertain. The germline CDR1 and CDR2 sequences are MNHEY and SMNVEV (reference sequence). The V end lost 3 bases, the J end lost 6 bases, and 15 bases lay between the germline ends. CDR3 size: 14 residues. This CDR3 is CASSFLFPLVEQYF. The CDR3 DNA is TGTGCCAGCAGTTTCCTATTCCCCCTCGTCGAGCAGTACTTC.

There are a few counts of this clone. This same CDR3 is encoded by further DNA sequences in the sample. The V call is TRBV5-1, the J call TRBJ1-1; TRBD1 aligns across 7 bases. Germline CDR1 and CDR2: SGHRS and YFSETQ. Germline trimming cut 0 bases from V and 1 base from J; bases unmatched to any gene: 0. This CDR3 contains 14 residues. The CDR3 loop reads CASSLEGANTEAFF. DNA of the CDR3: TGCGCCAGCAGCTTGGAGGGGGCGAACACTGAAGCTTTCTTT. The full variable domain, with the rest looked up from reference TRBV5-1 and TRBJ1-1, is KAGVTQTPRYLIKTRGQQVTLSCSPISGHRSVSWYQQTPGQGLQFLFEYFSETQRNKGNFPGRFSGRQFSNSRSEMNVSTLELGDSALYLCASSLEGANTEAFFGQGTRLTVV.

This chain joins TRBV7-3 and TRBJ2-1, with D possibly being TRBD2 (6 bases). Deletions cut 0 bases from V and 0 bases from J, with 6 bases between. Germline CDR1 is SGHTA and CDR2 is FQGTGA. The length of the CDR3 is 15 residues. This CDR3 is CASSLTGSSYNEQFF. CDR3 sequence (DNA): TGTGCCAGCAGCTTAACCGGGAGCTCCTACAATGAGCAGTTCTTC.

This clone was counted a few times. V usage is TRBV4-2 and J usage is TRBJ1-6, with D unclear. This CDR3 spans 16 amino acids. The germline V gene encodes CDR1 LGHNA and CDR2 YNFKEQ. The germline V and J ends were trimmed by 4 bases and 0 bases, with 10 bases remaining between them. The CDR3 DNA reads as TGTGCCAGCAGCCCCGAGGTCTACTCCTATAATTCACCCCTCCACTTT. It codes for CASSPEVYSYNSPLHF.

The chain couples TRBV29-1 to TRBJ2-1; 9 nucleotides match TRBD2. V shed 0 bases, J shed 15 bases, and the junction held 12 bases outside the gene matches. This CDR3 has 14 residues. Germline loops: CDR1 SQVTM, CDR2 ANQGSEA. CDR3 loop: CSVEDKGWTSVGFF. In DNA, the CDR3 is TGCAGCGTTGAAGATAAGGGTTGGACTAGCGTTGGGTTCTTC.

The chain carries TRBV4-1 and TRBJ2-7; a possible D gene is TRBD1 (6 bases). Trimming took 0 bases from V and 3 from J, leaving 12 bases between them. This CDR3 contains 15 residues. The germline CDR1 and CDR2 sequences are MGHRA and YSYEKL. The CDR3 DNA is TGCGCCAGCAGCCAAGATCCCCAGGGGAACTACGAGCAGTACTTC. Translation: CASSQDPQGNYEQYF.

This clone appeared a single time. The J gene is TRBJ2-7, the V gene TRBV4-1; TRBD1 might be the D (6 bases). Looked up from germline, CDR1 is MGHRA and CDR2 is YSYEKL. Trimming took 2 bases from V and 0 from J, leaving 14 bases between them. CDR3 size: 16 residues. The CDR3 DNA sequence: TGCGCCAGCAGCCAACGAACACAGGGAAGCTCCTACGAGCAGTACTTC. Amino acid sequence: CASSQRTQGSSYEQYF.

The gene calls are TRBV5-1 and TRBJ2-7; D gene unclear. The CDR3 is made up of 12 amino acids. From germline, CDR1 is SGHRS and CDR2 YFSETQ. With 6 bases removed from V and 5 bases from J, the gap between germline ends came to 12 bases. The CDR3 spells CASTLRPDEQYF. The DNA for the CDR3 is TGCGCCAGCACCCTCCGTCCCGACGAGCAGTACTTC.

J is TRBJ1-4 and V is TRBV11-2, with 8 bases aligning to TRBD1. This CDR3 is 14 amino acids long. Germline lookup yields CDR1 SGHAT and CDR2 FQNNGV. J was trimmed by 6 bases and V by 5 bases; bases with no gene match: 5. CDR3 protein: CASSLQGEYEKLFF. The CDR3 DNA reads TGTGCCAGCAGCCTACAGGGGGAGTATGAAAAACTGTTTTTT.

This clone was picked up one time. The chain joins TRBV5-6 to TRBJ2-3; D may be TRBD1 (6 bases). The CDR3 loop spans 14 amino acids. The V gene lost 4 bases and the J gene lost 6 bases, with 15 bases spanning the gap. Germline V CDR1 and CDR2: SGHDT, YYEEEE. The CDR3 DNA follows: TGTGCCAGCAGCAGAGAACAGGGTAGGGATACGCAGTATTTT. Residues: CASSREQGRDTQYF.

This chain uses TRBV10-3 with TRBJ2-2; 7 nucleotides line up with TRBD2. Looked up from germline, CDR1 is ENHRY and CDR2 is SYGVKD. V lost 3 bases and J lost 3; bases outside the gene matches: 4. CDR3 length: 15 residues. DNA of the CDR3: TGTGCCATCAGTGAATCGGGGGGAGACACCGGGGAGCTGTTTTTT. Its translation is CAISESGGDTGELFF.

This clone is a singleton in its sample. V gene TRBV1 combines with J gene TRBJ2-3; the D segment call TRBD2 is taken from the table without a DNA check. TRBV1 is assigned pseudogene status. This CDR3 has 16 residues. CDR3 nucleotide sequence: TGCACCAGCAGCCAAGATCTAGCGGGGGGCACAGATACGCAGTATTTT. Protein: CTSSQDLAGGTDTQYF.

This rearrangement joins TRBV18 to TRBJ2-3, with unresolved D. The V and J ends lost 3 bases and 6 bases respectively, with 7 bases between them. Germline V CDR1 and CDR2: KGHSH, LQKENI. The CDR3 consists of 12 residues. The CDR3 here is CASSPAADTQYF. CDR3 DNA: TGTGCCAGCTCACCCGCGGCGGATACGCAGTATTTT.

The V and J genes are TRBV2 and TRBJ2-3; TRBD2 aligns across 13 bases. Per the germline V gene, CDR1 is SNHLY and CDR2 is FYNNEI. J lost 7 bases, V lost 3 bases, and 1 base had no gene match. The CDR3 extends over 14 amino acids. CDR3 in DNA: TGTGCCAGCAGTGAGACTAGCGGGGGGCATACGCAGTATTTT. Encoded protein: CASSETSGGHTQYF.

This chain connects TRBV29-1 to TRBJ1-1, with 9 nucleotides matching TRBD1. With V trimmed by 8 bases and J by 2 bases, 9 bases remained unmatched. CDR3 length: 14 residues. Germline assignment: CDR1 SQVTM and CDR2 ANQGSEA. DNA for the CDR3: TGCAGCATCTATCCGGGACAGGGCAACACTGAAGCTTTCTTT. Translation gives CSIYPGQGNTEAFF.

V and J are TRBV30 and TRBJ2-7; TRBD1 is a possible D gene (6 bases). Germline V lookup: CDR1 GTSNPN, CDR2 SVGIG (reference sequence). V was shortened by 3 bases and J by 6 bases, with 21 bases between the two germline ends. CDR3 length equals 15 residues. The CDR3 DNA reads TGTGCCTGGAGAAGAAGCCCCGGGACATTGGTCGAGCAGTACTTC. This gives the protein CAWRRSPGTLVEQYF.

The chain uses TRBV4-2 and TRBJ2-7; 7 bases line up with TRBD1. The CDR3 consists of 14 residues. Germline CDR1 and CDR2: LGHNA and YNFKEQ. V was pared by 3 bases and J by 5 bases, with 7 bases of the junction left unmatched. This CDR3 reads CASSQGDRVHEQYF. For the CDR3, the DNA is TGTGCCAGCAGCCAGGGCGACAGGGTGCACGAGCAGTACTTC.

The chain links TRBV4-2 to TRBJ2-5; D remains ambiguous. The germline CDR1 and CDR2 sequences are LGHNA and YNFKEQ. With 0 bases removed from V and 3 bases from J, the gap between germline ends came to 8 bases. The CDR3 totals 14 residues. The CDR3 loop is CASSQELEEETQYF. CDR3 DNA: TGTGCCAGCAGCCAAGAGCTTGAGGAAGAGACCCAGTACTTC.

The chain has TRBV7-2 and TRBJ2-5; 7 nucleotides match TRBD1. The CDR3 runs to 14 residues. Looked up from germline, CDR1 is SGHTA and CDR2 is FQGNSA. With 6 bases clipped from V and 2 bases from J, the junction kept 6 bases outside the gene matches. The CDR3 protein is CASRATGTQETQYF. CDR3 DNA sequence: TGTGCCAGCAGAGCGACAGGGACACAAGAGACCCAGTACTTC.

J is TRBJ2-1 and V is TRBV19; 8 bases line up with TRBD2. The germline CDR1 and CDR2 sequences are LNHDA and SQIVND (reference sequence). CDR3 size: 19 residues. Trimming at V came to 5 bases and at J to 8 bases, leaving 23 bases not matched to a gene. The CDR3 nucleotides are TGTGCCAGTAGTTCCCTGGGGGGGGGCGGGAGGATTAAGGCCGATGAGCAGTTCTTC. It yields the protein CASSSLGGGGRIKADEQFF.

The rearrangement joins TRBV5-4 to TRBJ2-5; no clear D. The germline gives CDR1 SGHNT, CDR2 YYREEE (reference sequence). The CDR3 loop spans 14 amino acids. V gave up 0 bases and J gave up 1 base, with 7 bases separating them. In nucleotides, the CDR3 is TGTGCCAGCAGCTTGGCAGAGGTCCAAGAGACCCAGTACTTC. It specifies CASSLAEVQETQYF. The variable domain in full, with the rest retrieved from reference TRBV5-4 and TRBJ2-5, is ETGVTQSPTHLIKTRGQQVTLRCSSQSGHNTVSWYQQALGQGPQFIFQYYREEENGRGNFPPRFSGLQFPNYSSELNVNALELDDSALYLCASSLAEVQETQYFGPGTRLLVL.

The sample holds one count of this clone. J is TRBJ1-2 and V is TRBV6-5; 11 nucleotides line up with TRBD1. Germline V gene data show CDR1 as MNHEY and CDR2 as SVGAGI. The CDR3 runs 14 residues. Germline trimming cut 7 bases from V and 8 bases from J; bases unmatched to any gene: 9. CDR3 protein: CASTRGQGARGYTF. The CDR3 DNA reads as TGTGCCAGCACCCGAGGACAGGGGGCGCGCGGCTACACCTTC.

The gene calls are TRBV6-4 and TRBJ1-2; 7 bases agree with TRBD1. Looked up from germline, CDR1 is MRHNA and CDR2 is SNTAGT. V shed 3 bases, J shed 5 bases, and the junction held 6 bases outside the gene matches. The CDR3 consists of 14 residues. This CDR3 is CASSEGGGRYGYTF. The CDR3, as DNA: TGTGCCAGCAGTGAAGGGGGCGGAAGATATGGCTACACCTTC.

The chain recombines TRBV4-1 with TRBJ1-2; 8 nucleotides match TRBD1. Per the germline V gene, CDR1 is MGHRA and CDR2 is YSYEKL. V lost 3 bases to trimming and J lost 3 bases; unmatched junction nucleotides: 6. This CDR3 contains 15 residues. CDR3 loop: CASSHDRGRDYGYTF. CDR3 in DNA: TGCGCCAGCAGCCATGACAGGGGACGTGACTATGGCTACACCTTC.

The chain links TRBV4-2 to TRBJ2-2; 11 bases are shared with TRBD2. Germline lookup yields CDR1 LGHNA and CDR2 YNFKEQ. The CDR3 runs 16 residues. V trimming: 4 bases; J trimming: 5 bases; junction bases outside the gene matches: 6. Here the CDR3 reads CASSRILAGGTGELFF. The CDR3 DNA follows: TGTGCCAGCAGCCGAATTCTAGCGGGAGGTACCGGGGAGCTGTTTTTT.